Included here is one T cell receptor (beta chain) sequence, with context. This clone was observed a single time. The target of this receptor is not known. Per-nucleotide qualities are absent, and no much larger clonotype sits a single base away. Including cysteine and phenylalanine, the CDR3 has 17 amino acids. Just CDR3 DNA is preserved here, 51 bases in frame from base 1. For this chain, trimming is 6 bases at the V end and 4 bases at the J end, and the number of junction bases without a gene match is 18. Per the germline V gene, SNHLY is the CDR1 and FYNNEI is the CDR2. These data are taken from a study of technical replicates of blood from several donors (dated by TCRdb to about 2017). The library was produced with the immunoSEQ multiplex PCR assay. TCRdb provides this immuneACCESS table in a form limited to in-frame rearrangements. Some clones are lacking; in checked studies, under half of them reflect an unresolved V gene, and why the rest are absent is not known. This sample is represented by nearly 70,000 clones; approximately 90% of them were singletons. Roughly 5% of the sample rests with the top ten.

The clonotype comes from a human donor in good health. Some clones in this sample may be carry-over from other donors' samples. The specimen sequenced was PBMCs. The rearranged chain carries TRBV2 and TRBJ2-7; 7 nucleotides in the junction match TRBD2. The nucleotide sequence reads TGTGCCAGCAGCAAAGGGGAGGGTCGAACCCCCCTTTACGAGCAGTACTTC. Translated, this gives CASSKGEGRTPLYEQYF. With the rest looked up from the reference TRBV2 and TRBJ2-7 genes rather than sequenced, the full variable domain is EPEVTQTPSHQVTQMGQEVILRCVPISNHLYFYWYRQILGQKVEFLVSFYNNEISEKSEIFDDQFSVERPDGSNFTLKIRSTKLEDSAMYFCASSKGEGRTPLYEQYFGPGTRLTVT.